This T cell receptor beta chain came from a study of blood T cell repertoires in COVID-19. CDR1 and CDR2 (germline): MNHEY, SMNVEV (reference sequence). This CDR3 has 18 residues. V lost 5 bases and J lost 0; bases outside the gene matches: 9. Original processing notes: Nucleated cell number was recorded as an estimate derived from reference gene primer amplification. Profiling relied on immunoSEQ multiplex PCR, and the TCRdb table lists in-frame clones only, not all of them. V and J calls and clone size are given by that table; D and trimming were obtained from the DNA. The sample has around 250,000 clones; approximately 90% are singletons. The age range of participants was about 18 to 89 years, with residence in fewer than 25 US areas. Donors were grouped by their self-reported clinical history.

The sequencing input was PBMCs or T cells enriched from blood (not recorded which). This chain joins TRBV27 and TRBJ2-3; the match to TRBD2 covers 12 bases. The sequence came from a woman under 40 with acute COVID-19. CDR3 bases: TGTGCCAGCAGTCCGCGGACTAGCGGGGAACCTAGCACAGATACGCAGTATTTT. Amino acid sequence: CASSPRTSGEPSTDTQYF.